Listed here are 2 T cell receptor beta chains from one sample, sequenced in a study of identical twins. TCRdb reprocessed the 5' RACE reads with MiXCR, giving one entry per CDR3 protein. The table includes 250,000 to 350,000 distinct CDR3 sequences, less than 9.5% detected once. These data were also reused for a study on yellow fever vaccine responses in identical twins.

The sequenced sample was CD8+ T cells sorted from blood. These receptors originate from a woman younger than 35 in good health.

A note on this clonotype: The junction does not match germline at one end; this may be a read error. The CDR3 loop is CASSHGRNPGQENSGELFF. As DNA, the CDR3 is TGCGCCAGCAGCCACGGAAGAAACCCGGGACAGGAGAACTCCGGGGAGCTGTTTTTT. The V gene is TRBV4-1, the J gene TRBJ2-2; 8 bases match TRBD1. The CDR3 length is 19 residues. In germline, CDR1 is MGHRA, CDR2 YSYEKL.

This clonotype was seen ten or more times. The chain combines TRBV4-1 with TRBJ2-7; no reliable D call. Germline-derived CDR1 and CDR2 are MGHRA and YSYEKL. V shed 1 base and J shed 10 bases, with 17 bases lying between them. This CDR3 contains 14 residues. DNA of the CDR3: TGCGCCAGCAGCCAAGGGCCCAGAGGTACGGAACAGTACTTC. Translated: CASSQGPRGTEQYF.